Listed here are 31 T cell receptor beta chains from one sample, sequenced in a study of CD8 T cells in ankylosing spondylitis. Study observations and caveats: Ankylosing spondylitis blood appeared to be characterized by a TCR beta motif of 8 or 9 highly homologous variants.

Using its own MiXCR run on the 5' RACE reads, TCRdb lists one record per CDR3 protein. The repertoire consists of 800,000 to 900,000 distinct CDR3 sequences, with 10% to 15% occurring once and the leading ten covering roughly 0.51%. No cognate antigen is known for these TCRs. Source material: blood, either unsorted or a sorted T cell fraction (not recorded which). The receptors stem from a male donor with ankylosing spondylitis.

The V gene is TRBV5-1, the J gene TRBJ1-1, with no clear D. The germline gives CDR1 SGHRS, CDR2 YFSETQ. The length of the CDR3 is 13 residues. V dropped 4 bases and J dropped 3 bases, with 10 bases sitting between them. CDR3 bases: TGCGCCAGCAGCCGCACGGGGTACACTGAAGCTTTCTTT. This translates into CASSRTGYTEAFF.

In its sample, this clonotype was seen a few times. This chain uses TRBV4-2 with TRBJ2-2; a possible D gene is TRBD2 (5 bases). Germline CDR1 LGHNA, CDR2 YNFKEQ. Trimming left V 1 base short and J 7 bases short, with 10 bases between. The CDR3 runs 14 residues. The CDR3 nucleotides are TGTGCCAGCAGCCAAGCTCCCGGGGTCGGGGAGCTGTTTTTT. Translating gives CASSQAPGVGELFF.

The V and J genes are TRBV9 and TRBJ2-3; D is possibly TRBD2 (5 bases). There are 13 residues in the CDR3. V was cut by 3 bases and J by 6 bases, with 11 bases left in between. The germline gives CDR1 SGDLS, CDR2 YYNGEE. The CDR3 sequence is CASSARTGDTQYF. The CDR3 DNA reads TGTGCCAGCAGCGCGCGGACGGGGGATACGCAGTATTTT. Looking up the rest from reference TRBV9 and TRBJ2-3 gives the full variable domain: DSGVTQTPKHLITATGQRVTLRCSPRSGDLSVYWYQQSLDQGLQFLIQYYNGEERAKGNILERFSAQQFPDLHSELNLSSLELGDSALYFCASSARTGDTQYFGPGTRLTVL.

The chain recombines TRBV28 with TRBJ2-7; 7 bases are a match to TRBD1. The germline V gene has CDR1 MDHEN and CDR2 SYDVKM. V gave up 6 bases and J gave up 0 bases; unmatched junction bases: 11. The CDR3 runs 16 residues. Written as DNA, the CDR3 is TGTGCCAGCAGCTCTAGACAGGGTTCGAGCTCCTACGAGCAGTACTTC. Its protein is CASSSRQGSSSYEQYF.

This clonotype was recorded at least ten times. The rearrangement joins TRBV10-3 to TRBJ2-1, with D possibly being TRBD2 (5 bases). CDR1 is ENHRY and CDR2 is SYGVKD in the germline V gene. Trimming took 5 bases from V and 0 from J, leaving 14 bases between them. This CDR3 comprises 16 residues. CDR3 DNA sequence: TGTGCCATCAGTCCGTGGACTGGATTCTCCTACAATGAGCAGTTCTTC. Protein sequence: CAISPWTGFSYNEQFF.

In its sample, this clonotype was seen many times. This chain connects TRBV3-1 to TRBJ2-2, with D perhaps TRBD1 or TRBD2 (5 bases each). Germline V gene sequence: CDR1 LGHDT, CDR2 YNNKEL (reference sequence). The CDR3 runs to 14 residues. V dropped 1 base and J dropped 6 bases, with 9 bases sitting between them. The CDR3: CASSQAGTSGELFF. As DNA, the CDR3 is TGTGCCAGCAGCCAAGCCGGGACGTCCGGGGAGCTGTTTTTT.

This clonotype was seen many times. This chain connects TRBV12-3 or TRBV12-4 to TRBJ2-5, with D unclear. The V end lost 7 bases, the J end lost 4 bases, and 16 bases lay between the germline ends. This CDR3 contains 14 residues. The CDR3 protein is CASTRDTTGETQYF. DNA of the CDR3: TGTGCCAGCACCCGAGACACCACCGGAGAGACCCAGTACTTC.

This clonotype was detected ten times or more. This rearrangement joins TRBV20-1 to TRBJ1-2, with 9 bases matching TRBD1. Trimming removed 4 bases from V and 7 bases from J; junction bases left unmatched: 10. The CDR3 is 14 residues long. CDR1 and CDR2 from the germline V gene are DFQATT and SNEGSKA (reference sequence). CDR3 residues: CSANEQGALGGYTF. CDR3 DNA: TGCAGTGCTAACGAACAGGGGGCCTTGGGTGGCTACACCTTC.

This clonotype was recorded at least ten times. This chain links TRBV7-2 with TRBJ2-5, with D unresolved. Germline CDR1 and CDR2: SGHTA and FQGNSA. The CDR3 runs 14 residues. Trimming removed 2 bases from V and 5 bases from J, with 12 bases in between. CDR3 sequence: CASSLRSYEETQYF. The DNA for the CDR3 is TGTGCCAGCAGCTTAAGGAGTTACGAGGAGACCCAGTACTTC.

V and J are TRBV18 and TRBJ2-7; possible D gene TRBD1, 6 bases. Looked up from germline, CDR1 is KGHSH and CDR2 is LQKENI. The V and J ends lost 1 base and 0 bases respectively, with 16 bases between them. The CDR3 contains 17 residues. The CDR3 DNA sequence: TGTGCCAGCTCACCACGCGTATGGGACACCCACTCCTACGAGCAGTACTTC. The encoded protein is CASSPRVWDTHSYEQYF.

This clonotype was counted many times. This sequence joins TRBV7-2 and TRBJ1-1, with 8 positions matching TRBD1. Germline V gene lookup returns CDR1 SGHTA and CDR2 FQGNSA. Losses at the gene ends were 5 bases for V and 1 base for J; bases not matched to a gene: 6. The CDR3 is 15 residues long. The CDR3: CASSSRTGPNTEAFF. The CDR3 DNA reads TGTGCCAGCAGCAGCCGGACAGGGCCGAACACTGAAGCTTTCTTT.

A few counts support this clonotype. The CDR3 nucleotides are TGTGCCAGCAGCGAGGGGACTAGAGATACGCAGTATTTT. It yields the protein CASSEGTRDTQYF. The chain combines TRBV9 with TRBJ2-3, with 8 bases lining up with TRBD2. The CDR3 contains 13 residues. The V gene's germline CDR1 is SGDLS and CDR2 YYNGEE. V lost 3 bases, J lost 5 bases, and 2 bases stayed unmatched.

This clonotype was counted many times. The rearrangement joins TRBV5-5 to TRBJ2-2; 8 nucleotides agree with TRBD1. Trimming cost V 5 bases and J 2 bases; bases outside gene matches: 5. CDR1 is SGHKS and CDR2 is YYEKEE in the germline V gene (reference sequence). There are 15 residues in the CDR3. CDR3 loop: CASRIPGGNTGELFF. The DNA of the CDR3 is TGTGCCAGCAGGATCCCAGGGGGCAACACCGGGGAGCTGTTTTTT.

In its sample, this clonotype was seen a few times. The V gene is TRBV20-1, the J gene TRBJ2-5, with D perhaps TRBD2 (8 bases). The CDR3 length is 14 residues. The germline gives CDR1 DFQATT, CDR2 SNEGSKA (reference sequence). In DNA, the CDR3 is TGCAGCCCCGCCCGGGAGGGGGCGAGGGAGACCCAGTACTTC. This translates into CSPAREGARETQYF.

Here the CDR3 DNA reads TGTGCCATCAGTGAAGGGGACAGCTACGAGCAGTACTTC. Translating gives CAISEGDSYEQYF. The chain joins TRBV10-3 to TRBJ2-7; 7 bases map to TRBD1. The V segment lost 3 bases and the J segment 3 bases; nucleotides outside the gene matches: 2. The CDR3 runs 13 residues. Germline V CDR1 and CDR2: ENHRY, SYGVKD.

In its sample, this clonotype was seen a few times. The V call is TRBV20-1, the J call TRBJ2-7, with a possible D match to TRBD1 (6 bases). The CDR3 consists of 15 residues. V lost 0 bases and J 1 base, leaving 13 bases between the germline ends. Germline CDR1 DFQATT, CDR2 SNEGSKA (reference sequence). The CDR3 spells CSARDADSPSYEQYF. The CDR3 DNA is TGCAGTGCTAGAGATGCGGACAGCCCATCCTACGAGCAGTACTTC.

V gene TRBV7-2 combines with J gene TRBJ2-1; tentatively, D is TRBD2 (5 bases). The CDR3 extends over 12 amino acids. V was cut by 6 bases and J by 9 bases, with 12 bases left in between. Germline V gene data show CDR1 as SGHTA and CDR2 as FQGNSA. The CDR3 loop is CASRLLAIEQFF. CDR3 in DNA: TGTGCCAGCAGACTCCTAGCCATTGAGCAGTTCTTC.

The chain links TRBV11-2 to TRBJ2-1; no clear D. V lost 4 bases and J lost 5, with 9 bases in between. This CDR3 has 13 amino acids. Per germline, CDR1 SGHAT and CDR2 FQNNGV. This CDR3 reads CASSYGWNNEQFF. For the CDR3, the DNA is TGTGCCAGCAGCTACGGGTGGAACAATGAGCAGTTCTTC.

The V call is TRBV7-2, the J call TRBJ2-1; D not resolved. V was pared by 3 bases and J by 0 bases, with 6 bases between. Germline-derived CDR1 and CDR2 are SGHTA and FQGNSA. The CDR3 is 14 residues long. CDR3 protein: CASSFGLSYNEQFF. The CDR3 DNA sequence: TGTGCCAGCAGCTTCGGTCTCTCCTACAATGAGCAGTTCTTC.

This clonotype was seen repeatedly, ten times or more. The chain is built from TRBV29-1 and TRBJ2-1, with D perhaps TRBD2 (5 bases). This CDR3 is 13 amino acids long. Germline V lookup: CDR1 SQVTM, CDR2 ANQGSEA. V was clipped by 7 bases and J by 10 bases, with 20 bases between them. The CDR3 DNA follows: TGCAGCGCCGCTGGACGGGAATTCGGGGAGCAGTTCTTC. Translation gives CSAAGREFGEQFF.

The chain is built from TRBV30 and TRBJ2-1, with 10 bases lining up with TRBD2. This CDR3 is 13 amino acids long. Germline V gene lookup returns CDR1 GTSNPN and CDR2 SVGIG (reference sequence). CDR3 protein: CASPSGRDNEQFF. For the CDR3, the DNA is TGTGCTAGTCCGAGCGGGAGGGACAATGAGCAGTTCTTC.

V usage is TRBV20-1 and J usage is TRBJ1-2; 8 nucleotides align to TRBD1. Germline V gene data show CDR1 as DFQATT and CDR2 as SNEGSKA (reference sequence). This CDR3 is 13 amino acids long. With V trimmed by 6 bases and J by 5 bases, 8 bases remained unmatched. The CDR3 DNA reads as TGCAGTGCCGCCCAGGGGGCTGAATATGGCTACACCTTC. Its protein is CSAAQGAEYGYTF.

The chain joins TRBV27 to TRBJ2-7; D tentatively fits TRBD1 or TRBD2 (6 bases each). Germline V gene lookup returns CDR1 MNHEY and CDR2 SMNVEV (reference sequence). Trimming took 2 bases from V and 6 from J, leaving 20 bases between them. This CDR3 is 16 amino acids long. CDR3 sequence: CASSLRLVPGVGEQYF. Here the CDR3 DNA reads TGTGCCAGCAGTTTACGACTAGTTCCAGGGGTCGGCGAGCAGTACTTC.

This sequence joins TRBV2 and TRBJ2-5, with 7 bases identical to TRBD2. Looked up from germline, CDR1 is SNHLY and CDR2 is FYNNEI. With 10 bases clipped from V and 5 bases from J, the junction kept 13 bases outside the gene matches. The CDR3 is made up of 14 amino acids. CDR3 sequence reads: CATRHGRGRETQYF. CDR3 bases: TGTGCCACCCGGCACGGGCGGGGGAGGGAGACCCAGTACTTC.

V and J are TRBV4-1 and TRBJ1-1; D is perhaps TRBD1 (6 bases). The V end was cut by 4 bases, the J end by 5 bases, with 17 bases between. Germline-derived CDR1 and CDR2 are MGHRA and YSYEKL. The CDR3 spans 15 residues. The CDR3 nucleotides are TGCGCCAGCAGCCCAATCGGGGGAGGGGGGACTGAAGCTTTCTTT. As protein: CASSPIGGGGTEAFF.

Only a few counts were recorded for this clonotype. This could be a read error, since a much larger clone is one nucleotide away. This rearrangement joins TRBV28 to TRBJ1-2, with a possible D match to TRBD1 (5 bases). Germline CDR1 and CDR2: MDHEN and SYDVKM. CDR3 size: 13 residues. Trimming stripped 5 bases from V and 4 bases from J, with 11 bases between. The CDR3 protein is CASSPTASYGYTF. The CDR3 DNA follows: TGTGCCAGCAGTCCGACAGCTAGCTATGGCTACACCTTC.

V usage is TRBV2 and J usage is TRBJ1-1; weak D call: TRBD1 (6 bases). The CDR3 has 15 amino acids. Deletions cut 5 bases from V and 4 bases from J, with 17 bases between. CDR1 and CDR2 (germline): SNHLY, FYNNEI. CDR3 in amino acids: CASSPTGIAATEAFF. The DNA of the CDR3 is TGTGCCAGCAGTCCTACAGGGATTGCGGCCACTGAAGCTTTCTTT.

The chain links TRBV10-1 to TRBJ2-2; tentatively, D is TRBD2 (5 bases). The germline V gene encodes CDR1 WNHNN and CDR2 SYGVQD (reference sequence). Trimming cost V 3 bases and J 4 bases, with 18 bases left between them. This CDR3 comprises 17 residues. The CDR3 loop reads CASSDPREIRGTGELFF. The CDR3, as DNA: TGCGCCAGCAGTGACCCCCGGGAAATCCGCGGCACCGGGGAGCTGTTTTTT.

This clonotype came up many times. This rearrangement joins TRBV15 to TRBJ1-2; D gene unclear. Germline V gene lookup returns CDR1 LNHNV and CDR2 YYDKDF (reference sequence). V was pared by 0 bases and J by 7 bases, with 12 bases between. The CDR3 consists of 14 residues. Here the CDR3 reads CATSRDPGLSGYTF. The DNA of the CDR3 is TGTGCCACCAGCAGAGATCCCGGACTTTCTGGCTACACCTTC.

This clonotype was picked up many times. This CDR3 reads CASSPRGGAGNTIYF. Written as DNA, the CDR3 is TGTGCCAGCAGCCCCAGAGGGGGGGCTGGAAACACCATATATTTT. The chain couples TRBV7-3 to TRBJ1-3, with D tentatively TRBD1 (6 bases). CDR3 length: 15 amino acids. CDR1 and CDR2 from the germline V gene are SGHTA and FQGTGA. V was trimmed by 5 bases and J by 2 bases, leaving 13 bases between them.

The chain employs TRBV28 and TRBJ1-2, with D unclear. V was trimmed by 5 bases and J by 4 bases, leaving 20 bases between them. The CDR3 runs 16 residues. Germline V gene lookup returns CDR1 MDHEN and CDR2 SYDVKM. CDR3: CASSLLGRDTLYGYTF. CDR3 sequence (DNA): TGTGCCAGCAGTCTATTAGGTCGAGACACCCTCTATGGCTACACCTTC.